This T cell receptor (beta chain) was sequenced during a study of blood T cell repertoires in COVID-19. Study summary: The origin of the acute and convalescent COVID-19 samples was the United States, Italy and Spain. PBMCs, B-cell-depleted T cells, or T cells provided the cDNA or gDNA that made up the material.

Authors' analysis steps: From reference gene primer amplification, estimates of nucleated cell counts were derived. The method was immunoSEQ multiplex PCR; TCRdb's version includes in-frame clones alone and lacks a portion of them. V and J calls plus clone size are reproduced from that table; the DNA served to infer D and trimming. The sample gives 200,000 to 250,000 clones, 70% to 90% of which show up once; approximately 12% is in the top ten. CDR1 is PRHDT and CDR2 is FYEKMQ in the germline V gene (reference sequence). Trimming removed 5 bases at V and 0 bases at J, with 14 bases between. This CDR3 spans 17 amino acids.

This sequence joins TRBV13 and TRBJ2-6; D ambiguous. This TCR derives from a woman aged 18-29 years who had recovered from COVID-19. The source material was peripheral blood. The CDR3 reads CASSLLPAGSGANVLTF. Here the CDR3 DNA reads TGTGCCAGCAGCCTCCTGCCGGCAGGCTCTGGGGCCAACGTCCTGACTTTC.